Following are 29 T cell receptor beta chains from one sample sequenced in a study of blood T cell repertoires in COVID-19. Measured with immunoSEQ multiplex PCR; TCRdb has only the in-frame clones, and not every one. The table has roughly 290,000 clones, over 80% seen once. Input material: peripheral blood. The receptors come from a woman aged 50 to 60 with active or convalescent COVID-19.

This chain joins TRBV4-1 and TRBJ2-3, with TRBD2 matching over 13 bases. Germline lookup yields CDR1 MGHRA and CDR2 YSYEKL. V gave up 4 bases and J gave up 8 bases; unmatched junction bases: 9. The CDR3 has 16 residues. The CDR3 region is CASSPLAGGPGGTQYF. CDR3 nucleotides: TGCGCCAGCAGCCCACTAGCGGGAGGGCCAGGCGGTACGCAGTATTTT.

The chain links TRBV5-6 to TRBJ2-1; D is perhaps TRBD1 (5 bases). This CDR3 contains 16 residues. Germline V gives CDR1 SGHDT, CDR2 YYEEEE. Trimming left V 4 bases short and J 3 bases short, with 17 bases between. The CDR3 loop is CASSPTRDGRYNEQFF. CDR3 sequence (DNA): TGTGCCAGCAGCCCCACCAGGGATGGGCGCTACAATGAGCAGTTCTTC. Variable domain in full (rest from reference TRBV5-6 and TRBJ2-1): DAGVTQSPTHLIKTRGQQVTLRCSPKSGHDTVSWYQQALGQGPQFIFQYYEEEERQRGNFPDRFSGHQFPNYSSELNVNALLLGDSALYLCASSPTRDGRYNEQFFGPGTRLTVL.

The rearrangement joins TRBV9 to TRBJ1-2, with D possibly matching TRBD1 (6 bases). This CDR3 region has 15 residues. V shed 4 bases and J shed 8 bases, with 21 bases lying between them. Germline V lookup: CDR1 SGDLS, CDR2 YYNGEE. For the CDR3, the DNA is TGTGCCAGCAGCCCACGGACCGGGACACTTGAAGGCTACACCTTC. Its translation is CASSPRTGTLEGYTF.

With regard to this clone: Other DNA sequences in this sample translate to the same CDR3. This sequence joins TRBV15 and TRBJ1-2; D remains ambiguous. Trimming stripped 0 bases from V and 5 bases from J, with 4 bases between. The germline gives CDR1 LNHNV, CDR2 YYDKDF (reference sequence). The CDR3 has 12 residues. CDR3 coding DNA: TGTGCCACCAGCAGAGAGGCTTATGGCTACACCTTC. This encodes CATSREAYGYTF.

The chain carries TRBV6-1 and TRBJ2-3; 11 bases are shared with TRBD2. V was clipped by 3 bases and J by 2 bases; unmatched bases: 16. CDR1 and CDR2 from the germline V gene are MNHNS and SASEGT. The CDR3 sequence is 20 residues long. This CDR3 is CASSERLAGKPSFFTDTQYF. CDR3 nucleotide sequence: TGTGCCAGCAGTGAGAGACTAGCGGGAAAGCCTTCCTTTTTCACAGATACGCAGTATTTT.

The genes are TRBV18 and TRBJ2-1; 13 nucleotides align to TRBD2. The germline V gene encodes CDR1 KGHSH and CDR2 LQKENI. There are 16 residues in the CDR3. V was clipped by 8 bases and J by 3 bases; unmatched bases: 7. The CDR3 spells CASTQGTSGDYNEQFF. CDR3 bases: TGTGCCAGCACGCAAGGGACTAGCGGGGACTACAATGAGCAGTTCTTC.

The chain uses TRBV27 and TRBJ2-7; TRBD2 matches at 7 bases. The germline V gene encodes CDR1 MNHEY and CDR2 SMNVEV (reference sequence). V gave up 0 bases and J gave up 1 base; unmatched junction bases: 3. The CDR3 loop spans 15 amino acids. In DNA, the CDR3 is TGTGCCAGCAGTTTATCGTTGGGGGGGTCCTACGAGCAGTACTTC. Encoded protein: CASSLSLGGSYEQYF.

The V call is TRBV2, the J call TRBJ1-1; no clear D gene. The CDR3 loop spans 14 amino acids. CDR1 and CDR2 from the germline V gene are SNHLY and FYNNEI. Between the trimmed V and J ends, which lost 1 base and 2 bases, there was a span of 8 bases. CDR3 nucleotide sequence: TGTGCCAGCAGTGAAGTATGGAGAAACACTGAAGCTTTCTTT. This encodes CASSEVWRNTEAFF. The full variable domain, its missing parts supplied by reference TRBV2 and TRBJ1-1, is EPEVTQTPSHQVTQMGQEVILRCVPISNHLYFYWYRQILGQKVEFLVSFYNNEISEKSEIFDDQFSVERPDGSNFTLKIRSTKLEDSAMYFCASSEVWRNTEAFFGQGTRLTVV.

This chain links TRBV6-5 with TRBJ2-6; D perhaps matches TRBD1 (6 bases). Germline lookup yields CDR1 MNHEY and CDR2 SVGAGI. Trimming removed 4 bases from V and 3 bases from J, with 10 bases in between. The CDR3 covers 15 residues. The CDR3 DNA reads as TGTGCCAGCAGTTTAGGGGGTGGTGGGGCCAACGTCCTGACTTTC. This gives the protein CASSLGGGGANVLTF.

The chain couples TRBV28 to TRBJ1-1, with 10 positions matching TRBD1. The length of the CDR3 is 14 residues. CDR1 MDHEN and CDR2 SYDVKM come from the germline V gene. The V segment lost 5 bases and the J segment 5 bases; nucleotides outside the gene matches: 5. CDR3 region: CASSHDRGPTEAFF. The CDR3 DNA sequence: TGTGCCAGCAGTCATGACAGGGGGCCAACTGAAGCTTTCTTT.

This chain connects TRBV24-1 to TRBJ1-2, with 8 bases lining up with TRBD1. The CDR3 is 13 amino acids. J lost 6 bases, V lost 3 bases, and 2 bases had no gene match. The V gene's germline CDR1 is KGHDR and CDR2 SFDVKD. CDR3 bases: TGTGCCACCAGTGATGACAGGGGACATGGCTACACCTTC. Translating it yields CATSDDRGHGYTF.

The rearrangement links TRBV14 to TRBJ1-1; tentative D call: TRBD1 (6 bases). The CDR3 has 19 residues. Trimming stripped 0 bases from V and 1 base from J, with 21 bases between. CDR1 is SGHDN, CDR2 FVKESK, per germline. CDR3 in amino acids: CASSQDLLKVSRGNTEAFF. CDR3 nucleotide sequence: TGTGCCAGCAGCCAAGATCTTTTGAAGGTATCCAGGGGGAACACTGAAGCTTTCTTT.

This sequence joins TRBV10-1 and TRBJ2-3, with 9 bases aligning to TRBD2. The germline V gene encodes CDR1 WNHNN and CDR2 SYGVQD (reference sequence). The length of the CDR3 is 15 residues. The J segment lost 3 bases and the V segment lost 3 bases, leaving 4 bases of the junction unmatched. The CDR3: CASSDGGRETDTQYF. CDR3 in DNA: TGCGCCAGCAGTGATGGCGGGAGGGAGACAGATACGCAGTATTTT.

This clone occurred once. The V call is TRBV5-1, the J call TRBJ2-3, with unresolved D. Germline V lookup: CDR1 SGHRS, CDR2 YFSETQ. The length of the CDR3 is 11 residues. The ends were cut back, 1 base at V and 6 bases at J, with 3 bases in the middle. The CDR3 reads CASSLLDTQYF. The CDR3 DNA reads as TGCGCCAGCAGCTTGCTCGATACGCAGTATTTT.

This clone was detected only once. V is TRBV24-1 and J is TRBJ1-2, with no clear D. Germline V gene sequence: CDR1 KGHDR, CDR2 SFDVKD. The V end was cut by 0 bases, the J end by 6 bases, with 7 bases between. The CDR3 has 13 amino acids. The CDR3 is CATSDLQANGYTF. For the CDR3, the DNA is TGTGCCACCAGTGATTTGCAGGCGAATGGCTACACCTTC.

The CDR3 reads CASSLAKGEGTQYF. The DNA for the CDR3 is TGTGCCAGCAGCTTAGCAAAGGGGGAAGGGACCCAGTACTTC. The chain carries TRBV7-9 and TRBJ2-5; D possibly corresponds to TRBD1 (6 bases). Deletions cut 0 bases from V and 7 bases from J, with 12 bases between. Looked up from germline, CDR1 is SEHNR and CDR2 is FQNEAQ (reference sequence). This CDR3 region has 14 residues.

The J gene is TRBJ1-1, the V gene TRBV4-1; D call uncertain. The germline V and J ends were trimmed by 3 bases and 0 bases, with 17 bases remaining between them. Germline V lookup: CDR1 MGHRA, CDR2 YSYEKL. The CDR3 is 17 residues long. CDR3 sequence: CASSQSKARVLNTEAFF. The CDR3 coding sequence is TGCGCCAGCAGCCAGTCCAAAGCCCGGGTTTTGAACACTGAAGCTTTCTTT.

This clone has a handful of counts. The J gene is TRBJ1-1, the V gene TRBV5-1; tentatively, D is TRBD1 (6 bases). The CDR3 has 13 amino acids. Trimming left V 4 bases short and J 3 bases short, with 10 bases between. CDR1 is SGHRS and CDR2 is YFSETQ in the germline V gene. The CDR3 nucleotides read TGCGCCAGCAGCGCAAGACAGGACACTGAAGCTTTCTTT. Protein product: CASSARQDTEAFF.

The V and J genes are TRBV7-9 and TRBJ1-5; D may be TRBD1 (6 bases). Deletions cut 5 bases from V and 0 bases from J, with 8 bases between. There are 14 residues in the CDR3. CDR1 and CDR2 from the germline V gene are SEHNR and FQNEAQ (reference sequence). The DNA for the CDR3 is TGTGCCAGCAGCGTCAGGGGTAGCAATCAGCCCCAGCATTTT. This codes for CASSVRGSNQPQHF.

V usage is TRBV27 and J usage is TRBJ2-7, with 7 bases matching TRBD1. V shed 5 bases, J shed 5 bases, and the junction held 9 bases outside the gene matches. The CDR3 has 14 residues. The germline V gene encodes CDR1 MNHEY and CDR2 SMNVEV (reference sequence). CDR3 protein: CASSAGQEINEQYF. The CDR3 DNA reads TGTGCCAGCAGTGCAGGACAGGAGATCAACGAGCAGTACTTC.

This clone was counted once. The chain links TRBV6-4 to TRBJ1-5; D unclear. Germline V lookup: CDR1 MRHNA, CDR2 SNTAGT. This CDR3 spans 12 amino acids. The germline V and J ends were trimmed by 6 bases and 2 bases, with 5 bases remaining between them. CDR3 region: CASSSGNQPQHF. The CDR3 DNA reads TGTGCCAGCAGCAGTGGCAATCAGCCCCAGCATTTT.

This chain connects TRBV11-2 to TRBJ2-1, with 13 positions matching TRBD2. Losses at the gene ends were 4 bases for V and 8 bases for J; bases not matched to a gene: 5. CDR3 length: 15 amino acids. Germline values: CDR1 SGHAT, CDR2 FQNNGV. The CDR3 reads CASSSLTSGRYEQFF. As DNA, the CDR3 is TGTGCCAGCAGCTCGTTGACTAGCGGGAGGTATGAGCAGTTCTTC.

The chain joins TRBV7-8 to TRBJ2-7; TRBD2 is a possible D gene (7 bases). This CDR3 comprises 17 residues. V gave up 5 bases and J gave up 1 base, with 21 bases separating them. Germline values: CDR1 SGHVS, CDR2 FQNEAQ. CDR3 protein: CASSPSWGGANSYEQYF. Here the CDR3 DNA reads TGTGCCAGCAGCCCGTCTTGGGGGGGGGCGAATTCCTACGAGCAGTACTTC.

The chain's CDR3 is CASSFTGRNEQFF. CDR3 DNA sequence: TGCGCCAGCAGCTTTACCGGGAGGAATGAGCAGTTCTTC. The chain joins TRBV5-1 to TRBJ2-1, with 7 nucleotides matching TRBD2. The CDR3 runs 13 residues. V lost 2 bases and J lost 7; bases outside the gene matches: 3. Germline V lookup: CDR1 SGHRS, CDR2 YFSETQ.

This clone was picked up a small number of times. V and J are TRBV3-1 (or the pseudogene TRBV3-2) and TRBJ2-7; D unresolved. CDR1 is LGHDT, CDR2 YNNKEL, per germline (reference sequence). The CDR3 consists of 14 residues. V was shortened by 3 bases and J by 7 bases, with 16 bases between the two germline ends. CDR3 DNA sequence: TGTGCCAGCAGCCAGTCGGAGATGCGGCGGGAGCAGTACTTC. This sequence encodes CASSQSEMRREQYF.

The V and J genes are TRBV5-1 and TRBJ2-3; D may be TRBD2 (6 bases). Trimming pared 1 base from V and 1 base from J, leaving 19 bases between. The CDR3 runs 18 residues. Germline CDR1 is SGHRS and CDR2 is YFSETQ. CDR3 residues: CASSLFSGGGIGTDTQYF. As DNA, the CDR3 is TGCGCCAGCAGCTTGTTTTCAGGAGGCGGGATAGGCACAGATACGCAGTATTTT.

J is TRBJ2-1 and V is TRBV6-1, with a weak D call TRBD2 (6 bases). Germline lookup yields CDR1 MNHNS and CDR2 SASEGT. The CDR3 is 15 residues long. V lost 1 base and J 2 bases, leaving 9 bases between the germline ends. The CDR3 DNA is TGTGCCAGCAGTGAAGACGGACTACCCTACAATGAGCAGTTCTTC. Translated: CASSEDGLPYNEQFF.

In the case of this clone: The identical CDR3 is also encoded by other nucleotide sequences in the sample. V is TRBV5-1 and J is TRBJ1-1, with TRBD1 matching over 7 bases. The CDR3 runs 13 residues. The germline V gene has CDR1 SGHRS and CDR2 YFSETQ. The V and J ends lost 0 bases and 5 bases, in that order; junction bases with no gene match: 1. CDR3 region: CASSLDRGTEAFF. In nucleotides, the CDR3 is TGCGCCAGCAGCTTGGACAGGGGTACTGAAGCTTTCTTT.

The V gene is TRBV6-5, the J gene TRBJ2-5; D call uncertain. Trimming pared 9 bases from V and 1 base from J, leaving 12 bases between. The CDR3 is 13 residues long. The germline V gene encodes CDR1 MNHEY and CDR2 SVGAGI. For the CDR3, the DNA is TGTGCCAGTAACCGAGCAGGCCAAGAGACCCAGTACTTC. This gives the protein CASNRAGQETQYF.